A selection of T cell receptor beta chains follows, all from one sample in a study of blood T cell repertoires in COVID-19. Using immunoSEQ multiplex PCR, the repertoire was profiled, and TCRdb retains in-frame clones only, with some absent. The sample has around 260,000 clones, 75% to 90% seen once. Material for sequencing was peripheral blood. These receptors originate from a man aged 25 to 40 with acute or convalescent COVID-19. Each CDR3 is given with its conserved first and last residue. The D gene is left open where the match is weak. The size field is filled for only some rows; it gives once, few, many or a size class.

J: TRBJ1-5
size: -
V: TRBV7-3
D: -
CDR3: CASIVPPWGPQIISNQPQHF
DNA: TGTGCCAGCATCGTCCCTCCCTGGGGGCCCCAGATTATAAGCAATCAGCCCCAGCATTTT

J: TRBJ1-2
size: -
V: TRBV28
D: -
CDR3: CASRESLGQYYGYTF
DNA: TGTGCCAGCAGAGAAAGCCTAGGACAGTACTATGGCTACACCTTC

J: TRBJ2-7
size: once
V: TRBV30
D: -
CDR3: CAWSMRYEQYF
DNA: TGTGCCTGGAGTATGCGATACGAGCAGTACTTC

J: TRBJ2-1
size: -
V: TRBV10-2
D: TRBD2
CDR3: CASDIAGGLDEQFF
DNA: TGCGCCAGCGACATAGCGGGGGGGCTAGATGAGCAGTTCTTC

J: TRBJ2-7
size: once
V: TRBV6-5
D: TRBD2
CDR3: CASRPGGTYEQYF
DNA: TGTGCCAGCAGGCCGGGGGGAACCTACGAGCAGTACTTC

J: TRBJ1-2
size: -
V: TRBV20-1
D: -
CDR3: CSASLGDYYGYTF
DNA: TGCAGTGCTAGTTTAGGGGATTACTATGGCTACACCTTC

J: TRBJ2-7
size: -
V: TRBV10-2
D: -
CDR3: CASGRGASYEQYF
DNA: TGCGCCAGCGGGCGGGGCGCCTCCTACGAGCAGTACTTC

J: TRBJ2-7
size: -
V: TRBV19
D: TRBD2
CDR3: CASAPGLAVFEQYF
DNA: TGTGCCAGTGCCCCGGGACTAGCGGTCTTCGAGCAGTACTTC

J: TRBJ1-2
size: -
V: TRBV6-4
D: -
CDR3: CASSDSGGIFGYTF
DNA: TGTGCCAGCAGTGACTCAGGGGGAATTTTTGGCTACACCTTC

J: TRBJ2-1
size: -
V: TRBV19
D: TRBD1
CDR3: CASSIVSRQGANNEQFF
DNA: TGTGCCAGTAGTATAGTAAGCCGACAGGGGGCGAACAATGAGCAGTTCTTC

J: TRBJ1-2
size: -
V: TRBV30
D: TRBD1
CDR3: CAWSTGTGVFGYGYTF
DNA: TGTGCCTGGAGCACCGGGACAGGGGTTTTCGGCTATGGCTACACCTTC

J: TRBJ1-5
size: -
V: TRBV15
D: TRBD1
CDR3: CATSRRGHINQPQHF
DNA: TGTGCCACCAGCCGTAGGGGGCACATCAATCAGCCCCAGCATTTT

J: TRBJ2-2
size: -
V: TRBV6-5
D: TRBD1
CDR3: CASRTGYNTGELFF
DNA: TGTGCCAGCAGGACAGGGTATAACACCGGGGAGCTGTTTTTT

J: TRBJ1-5
size: -
V: TRBV4-1
D: -
CDR3: CASSQDRFYNQPQHF
DNA: TGCGCCAGCAGCCAAGATCGGTTTTACAATCAGCCCCAGCATTTT

J: TRBJ2-6
size: -
V: TRBV19
D: TRBD2
CDR3: CASSYSGGTPGANVLTF
DNA: TGTGCCAGTAGTTATAGCGGGGGCACTCCCGGGGCCAACGTCCTGACTTTC

J: TRBJ2-1
size: -
V: TRBV7-6
D: TRBD1
CDR3: CASTSSDRAGNEQFF
DNA: TGTGCCAGCACCTCGAGTGACAGGGCGGGTAATGAGCAGTTCTTC

J: TRBJ2-7
size: once
V: TRBV6-1
D: -
CDR3: CASSEGQGVGSYEQYF
DNA: TGTGCCAGCAGTGAAGGGCAGGGCGTAGGGTCCTACGAGCAGTACTTC

J: TRBJ1-3
size: -
V: TRBV7-9
D: -
CDR3: CASSNGYSTDGNTIYF
DNA: TGTGCCAGCAGCAACGGGTATTCCACGGATGGAAACACCATATATTTT

J: TRBJ1-5
size: -
V: TRBV25-1
D: -
CDR3: CASSAREWNQPQHF
DNA: TGTGCCAGCAGTGCGAGGGAGTGGAATCAGCCCCAGCATTTT

J: TRBJ2-3
size: -
V: TRBV11-2
D: -
CDR3: CASSLDEAEFNSGADTQYF
DNA: TGTGCCAGCAGCTTAGACGAAGCGGAGTTTAATAGTGGGGCAGATACGCAGTATTTT

J: TRBJ2-1
size: -
V: TRBV4-1
D: TRBD2
CDR3: CASSQDLSGSSYEQFF
DNA: TGCGCCAGCAGCCAGGATCTTAGCGGGAGTTCCTATGAGCAGTTCTTC

J: TRBJ2-7
size: once
V: TRBV28
D: -
CDR3: CASGLPSDRAQYF
DNA: TGTGCCAGCGGACTACCCTCAGACAGGGCGCAGTACTTC

J: TRBJ2-2
size: -
V: TRBV12-3/TRBV12-4
D: -
CDR3: CASGVWNTGELFF
DNA: TGTGCCAGCGGAGTATGGAACACCGGGGAGCTGTTTTTT

J: TRBJ2-7
size: -
V: TRBV3-1/TRBV3-2
D: TRBD2
CDR3: CASSQGTSSYEQYF
DNA: TGTGCCAGCAGCCAAGGGACTAGCTCCTACGAGCAGTACTTC

J: TRBJ1-2
size: -
V: TRBV19
D: TRBD1
CDR3: CASSVGQGAGGYTF
DNA: TGTGCCAGTAGTGTCGGACAGGGGGCCGGTGGCTACACCTTC

J: TRBJ2-5
size: -
V: TRBV29-1
D: TRBD1
CDR3: CSVATGEETQYF
DNA: TGCAGCGTTGCTACAGGGGAAGAGACCCAGTACTTC

J: TRBJ2-6
size: -
V: TRBV5-4
D: -
CDR3: CASSLGGSGANVLTF
DNA: TGTGCCAGCAGCTTGGGAGGCTCTGGGGCCAACGTCCTGACTTTC

J: TRBJ1-1
size: -
V: TRBV6-5
D: -
CDR3: CASSSTGTEAFF
DNA: TGTGCCAGCAGTTCAACAGGGACTGAAGCTTTCTTT

J: TRBJ1-6
size: once
V: TRBV5-1
D: -
CDR3: CASSLDGSGSPLHF
DNA: TGCGCCAGCAGCTTGGACGGGTCTGGCTCACCCCTCCACTTT

J: TRBJ1-2
size: -
V: TRBV7-9
D: TRBD1
CDR3: CASSTDRAQNYGYTF
DNA: TGTGCCAGCAGCACTGACAGGGCCCAAAACTATGGCTACACCTTC

J: TRBJ1-2
size: -
V: TRBV12-3/TRBV12-4
D: -
CDR3: CASSLGTVGGYTF
DNA: TGTGCCAGCAGTTTAGGTACAGTTGGGGGCTACACCTTC

J: TRBJ2-3
size: -
V: TRBV28
D: TRBD2
CDR3: CASSHSGSGDTQYF
DNA: TGTGCCAGCAGTCATAGCGGGTCGGGAGATACGCAGTATTTT

J: TRBJ1-1
size: few
V: TRBV3-1/TRBV3-2
D: -
CDR3: CASSHAGGNTEAFF
DNA: TGTGCCAGCAGCCACGCGGGAGGCAACACTGAAGCTTTCTTT

J: TRBJ2-5
size: -
V: TRBV18
D: -
CDR3: CASSQRETQYF
DNA: TGTGCCAGCTCACAGAGGGAGACCCAGTACTTC

J: TRBJ2-7
size: once
V: TRBV12-1
D: -
CDR3: CASSFLRLFSYEQYF
DNA: TGTGCCAGCAGCTTTTTACGGTTGTTCTCCTACGAGCAGTACTTC

J: TRBJ1-3
size: -
V: TRBV4-1
D: -
CDR3: CASSPVRFGNTIYF
DNA: TGCGCCAGCAGCCCCGTCAGATTTGGAAACACCATATATTTT

J: TRBJ1-5
size: -
V: TRBV2
D: -
CDR3: CASVLGGAQPQHF
DNA: TGTGCCAGCGTCTTAGGGGGAGCTCAGCCCCAGCATTTT

J: TRBJ2-1
size: -
V: TRBV7-9
D: TRBD2
CDR3: CASSMGLAGGGQFF
DNA: TGTGCCAGCAGCATGGGACTAGCGGGGGGTGGGCAGTTCTTC

J: TRBJ1-5
size: few
V: TRBV28
D: -
CDR3: CASSFYGGSNQPQHF
DNA: TGTGCCAGCAGCTTCTATGGGGGGAGCAATCAGCCCCAGCATTTT

J: TRBJ1-4
size: once
V: TRBV6-6
D: -
CDR3: CASRGRTDEEKLFF
DNA: TGTGCCAGCCGTGGTAGGACAGATGAGGAAAAACTGTTTTTT

J: TRBJ2-3
size: once
V: TRBV6-5
D: TRBD2
CDR3: CASSQLAGATDTQYF
DNA: TGTGCCAGCAGCCAACTAGCGGGGGCCACAGATACGCAGTATTTT

J: TRBJ1-4
size: once
V: TRBV3-1/TRBV3-2
D: TRBD1
CDR3: CASSLTKGQGTFSEDEKLFF
DNA: TGTGCCAGCAGCCTCACTAAGGGACAGGGGACATTCTCTGAGGATGAAAAACTGTTTTTT

J: TRBJ2-1
size: -
V: TRBV9
D: TRBD2
CDR3: CASSVGLAGAGNEQFF
DNA: TGTGCCAGCAGCGTAGGTCTGGCGGGAGCCGGCAATGAGCAGTTCTTC

J: TRBJ2-2
size: -
V: TRBV30
D: TRBD2
CDR3: CAWMGREGGELFF
DNA: TGTGCCTGGATGGGTAGGGAGGGAGGGGAGCTGTTTTTT

J: TRBJ2-1
size: once
V: TRBV5-1
D: -
CDR3: CASSPPGLANEQFF
DNA: TGCGCCAGCAGCCCGCCGGGACTGGCCAATGAGCAGTTCTTC

J: TRBJ2-3
size: -
V: TRBV6-4
D: TRBD2
CDR3: CASSQGAGVWTDTQYF
DNA: TGTGCCAGCAGTCAAGGGGCGGGAGTATGGACAGATACGCAGTATTTT

J: TRBJ2-5
size: -
V: TRBV5-1
D: TRBD2
CDR3: CASSPTSGRFQETQYF
DNA: TGCGCCAGCAGCCCCACTAGCGGGAGATTCCAAGAGACCCAGTACTTC